This T cell receptor beta chain comes out of a study of blood T cell repertoires in COVID-19. Overall study context: Whether acute or convalescent, the COVID-19 samples came from the United States, Italy and Spain. Sample material is recorded as cDNA or gDNA derived from T cells, B-cell-depleted T cells, or PBMCs.

The CDR3 runs 13 residues. V lost 5 bases, J lost 9 bases, and 15 bases lay in between. Germline V gene lookup returns CDR1 LNHNV and CDR2 YYDKDF (reference sequence). Authors' data handling: Quantification of nucleated cells was approximated via reference gene primer amplification. The data were produced by immunoSEQ multiplex PCR, yet TCRdb's version contains in-frame clones alone and is incomplete. From that table come the V and J calls and clone size; the DNA was used to work out D and trimming. The table lists approximately 120,000 clones, about 80% of them singletons, with 6.6% in the top ten. The receptor's source is a woman aged 50 to 65 with acute or convalescent COVID-19. The chain links TRBV15 to TRBJ2-3; D might be TRBD2 (6 bases). Sequencing was carried out using peripheral blood. The CDR3 DNA reads as TGTGCCACCAGCCTCCGGGTTGGAGGGACGCAGTATTTT. This gives the protein CATSLRVGGTQYF. Filled out from reference TRBV15 and TRBJ2-3, the complete variable domain reads DAMVIQNPRYQVTQFGKPVTLSCSQTLNHNVMYWYQQKSSQAPKLLFHYYDKDFNNEADTPDNFQSRRPNTSFCFLDIRSPGLGDTAMYLCATSLRVGGTQYFGPGTRLTVL.